Listed here are 23 T cell receptor beta chains from one sample, sequenced in a study of T cell responses to AZD1222 COVID-19 vaccine. The protocol was immunoSEQ multiplex PCR, while the TCRdb copy is restricted to in-frame clones and leaves out a portion. The data show 100,000 or so clones, 70% to 90% seen once. The sequencing used peripheral blood, collected on day 0 of AZD1222 vaccination. The receptors come from an adult in good health.

The rearrangement joins TRBV6-5 to TRBJ2-1, with a possible D match to TRBD1 (5 bases). The CDR3 has 15 residues. V was trimmed by 6 bases and J by 12 bases, leaving 24 bases between them. Germline values: CDR1 MNHEY, CDR2 SVGAGI. CDR3 sequence (DNA): TGTGCCAGCAGCGTCGGCCCAGGGTCCACAATGGGGCAGTTCTTC. Translating gives CASSVGPGSTMGQFF.

The chain has TRBV4-3 and TRBJ2-7; D not resolved. V lost 0 bases, J lost 4 bases, and 7 bases lay in between. Germline CDR1 and CDR2: LGHNA and YSLEER. This CDR3 comprises 13 residues. This CDR3 reads CASSQEMGYEQYF. The CDR3 bases are TGCGCCAGCAGCCAAGAAATGGGTTACGAGCAGTACTTC.

This chain links TRBV18 with TRBJ1-2; TRBD1 matches 8 bases. V lost 0 bases and J lost 4; bases outside the gene matches: 4. Germline CDR1 and CDR2: KGHSH and LQKENI. The CDR3 is 15 residues long. CDR3 protein: CASSPPDRVGYGYTF. The CDR3 DNA is TGTGCCAGCTCACCACCGGACAGGGTGGGCTATGGCTACACCTTC.

The genes are TRBV5-1 and TRBJ2-3; weak D call: TRBD1 (5 bases). CDR1 SGHRS and CDR2 YFSETQ come from the germline V gene. This CDR3 is 14 amino acids long. V gave up 0 bases and J gave up 2 bases, with 7 bases separating them. CDR3 DNA: TGCGCCAGCAGCTTGGCAGGGCACACAGATACGCAGTATTTT. Its translation is CASSLAGHTDTQYF.

The V call is TRBV5-4, the J call TRBJ1-1; D remains ambiguous. This CDR3 has 15 residues. Germline V gene lookup returns CDR1 SGHNT and CDR2 YYREEE (reference sequence). Between the trimmed V and J ends, which lost 0 bases and 0 bases, there was a span of 9 bases. The CDR3 bases are TGTGCCAGCAGCTTGGCCGGTGGAGTGAACACTGAAGCTTTCTTT. This translates into CASSLAGGVNTEAFF.

This chain joins TRBV11-3 and TRBJ1-5; 7 bases are shared with TRBD1. The germline CDR1 and CDR2 sequences are SGHNT and YENEEA. J lost 7 bases, V lost 5 bases, and 11 bases had no gene match. This CDR3 comprises 15 residues. CDR3 sequence: CASSHPTGYRQPQHF. The CDR3 coding sequence is TGTGCCAGCAGCCACCCGACAGGGTACAGGCAGCCCCAGCATTTT.

The chain recombines TRBV9 with TRBJ1-2; 11 bases agree with TRBD1. The ends lost 4 bases at V and 0 bases at J; junction bases unmatched: 14. The CDR3 extends over 19 amino acids. The V gene's germline CDR1 is SGDLS and CDR2 YYNGEE. The DNA of the CDR3 is TGTGCCAGCAGCTCACCGCGACCGGGACAGGGGGATACTAACTATGGCTACACCTTC. This codes for CASSSPRPGQGDTNYGYTF.

The CDR3 DNA is TGTGCCAGCAGCTCTTCTAACTCTGGGGCCAACGTCCTGACTTTC. It yields the protein CASSSSNSGANVLTF. This chain connects TRBV6-5 to TRBJ2-6; D ambiguous. The ends were cut back, 6 bases at V and 0 bases at J, with 9 bases in the middle. The CDR3 consists of 15 residues. Germline-derived CDR1 and CDR2 are MNHEY and SVGAGI.

This chain uses TRBV27 with TRBJ1-5; 8 nucleotides match TRBD1. CDR1 MNHEY and CDR2 SMNVEV come from the germline V gene (reference sequence). The ends lost 5 bases at V and 4 bases at J; junction bases unmatched: 7. The CDR3 totals 15 residues. The CDR3: CASSRGTGGNQPQHF. In DNA, the CDR3 is TGTGCCAGCAGTAGGGGAACAGGGGGAAATCAGCCCCAGCATTTT.

CDR3 protein: CASSSPWGGLYGYTF. The CDR3 region has the DNA TGTGCCAGCAGCTCGCCCTGGGGGGGCCTCTATGGCTACACCTTC. This chain uses TRBV7-7 with TRBJ1-2; TRBD1 might be the D (6 bases). Trimming took 4 bases from V and 4 from J, leaving 16 bases between them. This CDR3 has 15 amino acids. CDR1 is SSHAT and CDR2 is FNYEAQ in the germline V gene (reference sequence).

The chain carries TRBV30 and TRBJ1-2, with TRBD1 matching 8 bases. V trimming: 6 bases; J trimming: 4 bases; junction bases outside the gene matches: 19. Germline CDR1 and CDR2: GTSNPN and SVGIG (reference sequence). The CDR3 is 17 residues long. Here the CDR3 reads CACPGGQGKKLIYGYTF. The CDR3, as DNA: TGTGCCTGCCCGGGAGGACAGGGAAAAAAGTTGATCTATGGCTACACCTTC. The full variable domain, its missing parts supplied by reference TRBV30 and TRBJ1-2, is SQTIHQWPATLVQPVGSPLSLECTVEGTSNPNLYWYRQAAGRGLQLLFYSVGIGQISSEVPQNLSASRPQDRQFILSSKKLLLSDSGFYLCACPGGQGKKLIYGYTFGSGTRLTVV.

The gene calls are TRBV9 and TRBJ2-3; D is perhaps TRBD2 (6 bases). Deletions cut 2 bases from V and 5 bases from J, with 9 bases between. In germline, CDR1 is SGDLS, CDR2 YYNGEE. The CDR3 is made up of 13 amino acids. DNA of the CDR3: TGTGCCAGCAGCGTGGGGGGTATAGATACGCAGTATTTT. Protein product: CASSVGGIDTQYF.

The chain links TRBV2 to TRBJ1-3, with D perhaps TRBD1 (5 bases). V was cut by 4 bases and J by 0 bases, with 19 bases left in between. Per the germline V gene, CDR1 is SNHLY and CDR2 is FYNNEI. The CDR3 spans 18 residues. This CDR3 reads CASSVGGGQLLSGNTIYF. The CDR3 DNA is TGTGCCAGCAGTGTGGGGGGGGGTCAGCTCCTCTCTGGAAACACCATATATTTT. Full variable domain (remainder filled in from reference TRBV2 and TRBJ1-3): EPEVTQTPSHQVTQMGQEVILRCVPISNHLYFYWYRQILGQKVEFLVSFYNNEISEKSEIFDDQFSVERPDGSNFTLKIRSTKLEDSAMYFCASSVGGGQLLSGNTIYFGEGSWLTVV.

V gene TRBV29-1 combines with J gene TRBJ1-2; D gene ambiguous. V was trimmed by 6 bases and J by 8 bases, leaving 16 bases between them. CDR3 size: 12 residues. Germline CDR1 reads SQVTM; CDR2 reads ANQGSEA. The CDR3 region has the DNA TGCAGCGTCTCTCGGCTGCGCGGCGGCTACACCTTC. It is translated as CSVSRLRGGYTF.

V and J are TRBV30 and TRBJ1-2; a possible D gene is TRBD1 (6 bases). The V end lost 4 bases, the J end lost 5 bases, and 11 bases lay between the germline ends. CDR1 and CDR2 from the germline V gene are GTSNPN and SVGIG (reference sequence). This CDR3 has 12 residues. The CDR3 bases are TGTGCCTGGACCCGGACAGTATATGGCTACACCTTC. This gives the protein CAWTRTVYGYTF.

The chain carries TRBV7-2 and TRBJ2-5; D is unresolved. Germline V CDR1 and CDR2: SGHTA, FQGNSA. The CDR3 contains 16 residues. Between the trimmed V and J ends, which lost 1 base and 10 bases, there was a span of 22 bases. The CDR3 DNA reads as TGTGCCAGCAGCTTAGACCAAGCGACGTTTGTCAGAAACCAGTACTTC. This codes for CASSLDQATFVRNQYF.

The rearrangement joins TRBV27 to TRBJ2-3; 12 positions match TRBD2. The CDR3 contains 16 residues. Trimming at V came to 6 bases and at J to 6 bases, leaving 10 bases not matched to a gene. The germline V gene has CDR1 MNHEY and CDR2 SMNVEV (reference sequence). CDR3 nucleotides: TGTGCCAGCAGCAAGCAGGCTAGCGGGGGGGCGGATACGCAGTATTTT. It yields the protein CASSKQASGGADTQYF.

This clone was counted between two and nine times. V and J are TRBV19 and TRBJ1-4, with D perhaps matching TRBD1 (6 bases). The CDR3 contains 13 residues. Trimming removed 9 bases from V and 3 bases from J, with 11 bases in between. Germline CDR1 LNHDA, CDR2 SQIVND (reference sequence). CDR3 nucleotides: TGTGCCAGCAGGGGAGGATCTAATGAAAAACTGTTTTTT. Encoded protein: CASRGGSNEKLFF.

The V gene is TRBV28, the J gene TRBJ2-5; TRBD1 matches 8 bases. Trimming removed 3 bases from V and 13 bases from J; junction bases left unmatched: 13. The CDR3 is 14 residues long. Germline CDR1 is MDHEN and CDR2 is SYDVKM. CDR3 in amino acids: CASSFVVGQGPGYF. For the CDR3, the DNA is TGTGCCAGCAGTTTCGTGGTCGGACAGGGCCCGGGGTACTTC.

V gene TRBV6-5 combines with J gene TRBJ2-3; the match to TRBD1 covers 7 bases. CDR1 and CDR2 (germline): MNHEY, SVGAGI. Losses at the gene ends were 6 bases for V and 1 base for J; bases not matched to a gene: 7. This CDR3 has 15 residues. The CDR3 reads CASSPGTGGTDTQYF. As DNA, the CDR3 is TGTGCCAGCAGCCCCGGTACAGGGGGCACAGATACGCAGTATTTT.

This chain uses TRBV2 with TRBJ1-6, with 8 bases matching TRBD1. There are 13 residues in the CDR3. V was pared by 7 bases and J by 7 bases, with 3 bases of the junction left unmatched. Germline CDR1 is SNHLY and CDR2 is FYNNEI. This CDR3 reads CASMTGENSPLHF. The CDR3, as DNA: TGTGCCAGCATGACAGGGGAGAATTCACCCCTCCACTTT.

This rearrangement joins TRBV19 to TRBJ1-1; the match to TRBD1 covers 9 bases. Per the germline V gene, CDR1 is LNHDA and CDR2 is SQIVND (reference sequence). V shed 7 bases and J 6 bases; nucleotides not matched to a gene: 18. The CDR3 spans 17 residues. As DNA, the CDR3 is TGTGCCAGTACCTTTCTGGGACAGGGTCTTTTCGCCTCTGAAGCTTTCTTT. Its translation: CASTFLGQGLFASEAFF.

This chain links TRBV6-2 or TRBV6-3 with TRBJ2-3; 9 positions agree with TRBD2. Germline CDR1 MNHEY, CDR2 SVGEGT. V lost 5 bases, J lost 2 bases, and 5 bases stayed unmatched. The CDR3 is 15 amino acids. The CDR3, as DNA: TGTGCCAGCAGTCTTCCTAGCGGGGTCACAGATACGCAGTATTTT. It translates to CASSLPSGVTDTQYF.